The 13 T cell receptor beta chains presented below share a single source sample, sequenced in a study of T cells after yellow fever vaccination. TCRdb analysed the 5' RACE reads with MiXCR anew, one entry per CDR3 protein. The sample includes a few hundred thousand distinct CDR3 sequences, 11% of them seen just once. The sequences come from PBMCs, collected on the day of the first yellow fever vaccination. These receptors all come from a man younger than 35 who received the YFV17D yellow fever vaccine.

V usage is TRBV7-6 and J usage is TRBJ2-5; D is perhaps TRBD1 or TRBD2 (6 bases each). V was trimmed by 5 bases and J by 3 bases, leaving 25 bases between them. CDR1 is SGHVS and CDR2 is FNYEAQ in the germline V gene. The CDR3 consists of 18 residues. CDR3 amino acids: CASSPILGGARVKETQYF. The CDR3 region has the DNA TGTGCCAGCAGCCCAATTCTGGGGGGCGCAAGGGTAAAAGAGACCCAGTACTTC.

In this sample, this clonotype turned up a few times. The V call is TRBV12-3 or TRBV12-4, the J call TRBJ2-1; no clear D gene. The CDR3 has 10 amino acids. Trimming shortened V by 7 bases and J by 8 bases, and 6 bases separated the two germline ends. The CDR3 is CASTSYEQFF. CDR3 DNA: TGTGCCAGCACATCTTATGAGCAGTTCTTC.

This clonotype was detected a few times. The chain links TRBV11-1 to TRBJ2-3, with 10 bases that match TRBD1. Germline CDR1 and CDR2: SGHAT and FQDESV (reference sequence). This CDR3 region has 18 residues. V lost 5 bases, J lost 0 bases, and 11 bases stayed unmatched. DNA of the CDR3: TGTGCCAGCAGCGCCGACAGGGGGCGTCCTATTAGCACAGATACGCAGTATTTT. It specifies CASSADRGRPISTDTQYF.

The CDR3 here is CASSYIRLRGRHNEQFF. The CDR3, as DNA: TGTGCCAGCAGTTATATTCGTTTGCGGGGGCGGCACAATGAGCAGTTCTTC. The rearrangement joins TRBV6-2 or TRBV6-3 to TRBJ2-1; tentative D call: TRBD2 (7 bases). The V gene's germline CDR1 is MNHEY and CDR2 SVGEGT. Trimming pared 3 bases from V and 5 bases from J, leaving 20 bases between. The CDR3 spans 17 residues.

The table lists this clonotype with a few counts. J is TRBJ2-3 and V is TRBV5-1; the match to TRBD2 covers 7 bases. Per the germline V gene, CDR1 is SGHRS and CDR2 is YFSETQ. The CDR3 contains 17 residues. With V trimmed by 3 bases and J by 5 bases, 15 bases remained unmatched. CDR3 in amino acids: CASSSGGRRLIEDTQYF. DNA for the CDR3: TGCGCCAGCAGCTCGGGAGGTCGCAGGTTGATTGAAGATACGCAGTATTTT.

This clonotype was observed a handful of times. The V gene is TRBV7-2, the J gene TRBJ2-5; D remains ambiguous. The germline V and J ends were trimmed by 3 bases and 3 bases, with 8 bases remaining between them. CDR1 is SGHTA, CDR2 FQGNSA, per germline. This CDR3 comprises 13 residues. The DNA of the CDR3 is TGTGCCAGCAGCTTTGGGGTTAAAGAGACCCAGTACTTC. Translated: CASSFGVKETQYF.

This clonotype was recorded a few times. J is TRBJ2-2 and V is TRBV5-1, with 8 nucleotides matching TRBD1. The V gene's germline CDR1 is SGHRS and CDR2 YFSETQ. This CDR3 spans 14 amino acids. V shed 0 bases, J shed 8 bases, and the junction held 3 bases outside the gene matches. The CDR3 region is CASSLAGQDGELFF. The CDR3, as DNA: TGCGCCAGCAGCTTGGCGGGACAGGATGGGGAGCTGTTTTTT.

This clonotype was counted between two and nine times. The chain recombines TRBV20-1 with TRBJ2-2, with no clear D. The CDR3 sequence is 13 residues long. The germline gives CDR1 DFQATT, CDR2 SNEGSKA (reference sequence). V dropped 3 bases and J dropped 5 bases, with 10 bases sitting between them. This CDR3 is CSARGQTTGELFF. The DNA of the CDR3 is TGCAGTGCTAGGGGCCAGACTACCGGGGAGCTGTTTTTT.

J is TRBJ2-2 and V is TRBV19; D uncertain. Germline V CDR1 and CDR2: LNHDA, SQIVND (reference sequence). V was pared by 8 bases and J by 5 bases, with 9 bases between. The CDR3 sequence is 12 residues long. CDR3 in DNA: TGTGCCAGTTTACAGTGGACCGGGGAGCTGTTTTTT. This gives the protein CASLQWTGELFF.

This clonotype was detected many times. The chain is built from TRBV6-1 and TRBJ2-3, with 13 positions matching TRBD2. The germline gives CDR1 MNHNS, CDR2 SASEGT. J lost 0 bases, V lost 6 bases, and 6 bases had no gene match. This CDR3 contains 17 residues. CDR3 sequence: CASSSGLAGVSTDTQYF. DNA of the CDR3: TGTGCCAGCAGCTCCGGACTAGCGGGGGTTAGCACAGATACGCAGTATTTT.

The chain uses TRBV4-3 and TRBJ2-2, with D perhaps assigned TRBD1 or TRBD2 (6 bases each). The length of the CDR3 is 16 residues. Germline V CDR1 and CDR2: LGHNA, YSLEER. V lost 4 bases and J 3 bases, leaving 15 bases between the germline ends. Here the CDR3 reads CASSRAWGADTGELFF. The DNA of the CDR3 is TGCGCCAGCAGCCGAGCTTGGGGGGCGGACACCGGGGAGCTGTTTTTT.

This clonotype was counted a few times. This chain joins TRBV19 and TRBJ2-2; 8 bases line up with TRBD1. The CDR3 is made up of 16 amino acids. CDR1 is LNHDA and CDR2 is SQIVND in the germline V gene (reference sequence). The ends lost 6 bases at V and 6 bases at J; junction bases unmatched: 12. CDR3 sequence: CASRLQGAIGSGELFF. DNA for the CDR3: TGTGCCAGTAGGCTGCAGGGGGCGATAGGGTCCGGGGAGCTGTTTTTT.

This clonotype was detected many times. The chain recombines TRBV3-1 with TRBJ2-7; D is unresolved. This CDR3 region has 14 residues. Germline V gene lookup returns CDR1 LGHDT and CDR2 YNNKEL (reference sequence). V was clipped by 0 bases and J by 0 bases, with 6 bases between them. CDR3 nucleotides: TGTGCCAGCAGCCAAGATTATAACTCCTACGAGCAGTACTTC. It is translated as CASSQDYNSYEQYF.